This passage covers 25 T cell receptor beta chains from one sample sequenced in a study of blood T cell repertoires in COVID-19. Clones were read by immunoSEQ multiplex PCR, and TCRdb kept only the in-frame ones, dropping some. The sample records 300,000 to 350,000 clones, approximately 89% being singletons. The sample taken for sequencing was peripheral blood. These receptors were obtained from a woman in her thirties with COVID-19, enrolled during active disease.

The chain links TRBV18 to TRBJ2-1, with TRBD1 matching 9 bases. V was pared by 3 bases and J by 5 bases, with 5 bases of the junction left unmatched. CDR3 length equals 15 residues. The germline V gene has CDR1 KGHSH and CDR2 LQKENI. CDR3 sequence reads: CASSPLGTGNNEQFF. Here the CDR3 DNA reads TGTGCCAGCTCACCCCTCGGGACAGGGAACAATGAGCAGTTCTTC.

The chain employs TRBV6-6 and TRBJ2-7; 7 nucleotides agree with TRBD1. Per the germline V gene, CDR1 is MNHNY and CDR2 is SVGAGI (reference sequence). With 4 bases clipped from V and 3 bases from J, the junction kept 6 bases outside the gene matches. The CDR3 has 14 residues. The CDR3 DNA reads TGTGCCAGCAGTTCAGGGGGACCTTTCTACGAGCAGTACTTC. It codes for CASSSGGPFYEQYF.

The V and J genes are TRBV28 and TRBJ2-7; 7 bases fit TRBD1. Germline V gene sequence: CDR1 MDHEN, CDR2 SYDVKM. V lost 3 bases, J lost 7 bases, and 9 bases stayed unmatched. The CDR3 extends over 14 amino acids. The CDR3 spells CASSFNRGQGEQYV. The CDR3 DNA reads as TGTGCCAGCAGTTTTAATAGGGGGCAAGGGGAGCAGTACGTC.

The chain has TRBV19 and TRBJ1-6; 9 bases map to TRBD1. CDR3 length equals 13 residues. Unmatched junction bases numbered 4, after V lost 6 bases and J lost 10 bases. Germline assignment: CDR1 LNHDA and CDR2 SQIVND (reference sequence). The CDR3 loop is CASSDRGLSPLHF. CDR3 nucleotides: TGTGCCAGTAGCGACAGGGGGTTATCACCCCTCCACTTT.

The chain carries TRBV9 and TRBJ2-2; D possibly corresponds to TRBD2 (5 bases). Germline loops: CDR1 SGDLS, CDR2 YYNGEE. The CDR3 runs 13 residues. V gave up 4 bases and J gave up 7 bases, with 11 bases separating them. The CDR3 here is CASSPSWVGELFF. Here the CDR3 DNA reads TGTGCCAGCAGCCCTAGCTGGGTCGGGGAGCTGTTTTTT.

CDR3 loop: CASSLSQGTTEAFF. CDR3 in DNA: TGTGCCAGCAGTTTGTCCCAGGGCACCACTGAAGCTTTCTTT. The chain uses TRBV27 and TRBJ1-1; D might be TRBD1 (5 bases). Trimming stripped 3 bases from V and 4 bases from J, with 12 bases between. Germline V CDR1 and CDR2: MNHEY, SMNVEV (reference sequence). The CDR3 contains 14 residues.

The chain links TRBV19 to TRBJ2-3, with 7 bases matching TRBD2. The V segment lost 3 bases and the J segment 2 bases; nucleotides outside the gene matches: 8. Per the germline V gene, CDR1 is LNHDA and CDR2 is SQIVND (reference sequence). This CDR3 region has 16 residues. This chain's CDR3 is CASSMREGSHTDTQYF. CDR3 DNA: TGTGCCAGTAGTATGAGGGAGGGGAGCCACACAGATACGCAGTATTTT.

V is TRBV3-1 (or the pseudogene TRBV3-2) and J is TRBJ1-6, with D perhaps matching TRBD1 (5 bases). The germline gives CDR1 LGHDT, CDR2 YNNKEL (reference sequence). V lost 5 bases and J lost 10, with 12 bases in between. This CDR3 spans 13 amino acids. The CDR3: CASSKSGGSPLHF. DNA for the CDR3: TGTGCCAGCAGCAAAAGTGGGGGGTCACCCCTCCACTTT.

The rearrangement uses TRBV3-1 (or the pseudogene TRBV3-2) and TRBJ1-2; the match to TRBD1 covers 10 bases. The CDR3 contains 15 residues. Germline loops: CDR1 LGHDT, CDR2 YNNKEL (reference sequence). V shed 4 bases, J shed 4 bases, and the junction held 6 bases outside the gene matches. The CDR3 sequence: CASSPRDRGLYGYTF. CDR3 nucleotide sequence: TGTGCCAGCAGCCCCCGGGACAGGGGACTCTATGGCTACACCTTC.

V is TRBV9 and J is TRBJ1-1, with D perhaps TRBD1 (5 bases). The germline V and J ends were trimmed by 5 bases and 4 bases, with 12 bases remaining between them. There are 13 residues in the CDR3. Germline CDR1 and CDR2: SGDLS and YYNGEE. CDR3 region: CASSGLGATEAFF. The DNA for the CDR3 is TGTGCCAGCAGTGGCTTAGGGGCCACTGAAGCTTTCTTT.

This clone appeared a single time. The V gene is TRBV3-1 (or the pseudogene TRBV3-2), the J gene TRBJ1-2; D possibly corresponds to TRBD1 (5 bases). Germline CDR1 LGHDT, CDR2 YNNKEL (reference sequence). V shed 3 bases and J shed 0 bases, with 14 bases lying between them. The CDR3 loop spans 16 amino acids. The CDR3: CASSQIGAVSNYGYTF. The CDR3 DNA is TGTGCCAGCAGCCAGATTGGGGCCGTATCTAACTATGGCTACACCTTC.

The chain links TRBV3-1 (or the pseudogene TRBV3-2) to TRBJ1-2; maybe TRBD1 (6 bases). V was trimmed by 2 bases and J by 8 bases, leaving 18 bases between them. CDR1 is LGHDT, CDR2 YNNKEL, per germline (reference sequence). This CDR3 region has 15 residues. CDR3 sequence (DNA): TGTGCCAGCAGCCAAAGGGGTACCGGGACACCAGGCTACACCTTC. This encodes CASSQRGTGTPGYTF.

The CDR3, as DNA: TGTGCCAGCAGTCGGGGGTCGACGGGGGACACTGAAGCTTTCTTT. This codes for CASSRGSTGDTEAFF. V usage is TRBV6-5 and J usage is TRBJ1-1; weak D call: TRBD1 (5 bases). Germline CDR1 MNHEY, CDR2 SVGAGI. Trimming left V 5 bases short and J 3 bases short, with 16 bases between. The CDR3 is 15 amino acids.

The chain uses TRBV7-2 and TRBJ2-3, with TRBD2 identical over 9 bases. V lost 4 bases to trimming and J lost 2 bases; unmatched junction nucleotides: 10. Germline CDR1 SGHTA, CDR2 FQGNSA. The CDR3 is made up of 17 amino acids. CDR3 in DNA: TGTGCCAGCAGCTCCCCGGCGGGGGGGCCGATCACAGATACGCAGTATTTT. Translation gives CASSSPAGGPITDTQYF.

The chain joins TRBV18 to TRBJ2-7, with D perhaps matching TRBD1 (6 bases). Per the germline V gene, CDR1 is KGHSH and CDR2 is LQKENI. The CDR3 is made up of 14 amino acids. V was cut by 4 bases and J by 0 bases, with 10 bases left in between. In DNA form, the CDR3 reads TGTGCCAGCTCACGGGAGACAGGCTCCTACGAGCAGTACTTC. It codes for CASSRETGSYEQYF.

The V and J genes are TRBV29-1 and TRBJ1-1; no clear D. The CDR3 sequence is 14 residues long. Germline CDR1 and CDR2: SQVTM and ANQGSEA. Trimming stripped 5 bases from V and 5 bases from J, with 18 bases between. For the CDR3, the DNA is TGCAGCGTTATAAATCTAGGGAGAGAGACTGAAGCTTTCTTT. Translating gives CSVINLGRETEAFF.

The V call is TRBV12-3 or TRBV12-4, the J call TRBJ1-5; 7 positions match TRBD1. Trimming took 5 bases from V and 7 from J; bases not matched to a gene: 5. The CDR3 spans 13 residues. The CDR3 DNA reads as TGTGCCAGCAGTCAGGACAGGCTGCAGCCCCAGCATTTT. Its translation is CASSQDRLQPQHF.

The chain couples TRBV11-2 to TRBJ1-2; D is unclear. The CDR3 consists of 12 residues. CDR1 and CDR2 from the germline V gene are SGHAT and FQNNGV. V lost 5 bases and J lost 0, with 4 bases in between. The chain's CDR3 is CASSPTNYGYTF. CDR3 coding DNA: TGTGCCAGCAGCCCTACTAACTATGGCTACACCTTC.

This chain links TRBV2 with TRBJ2-1, with TRBD1 as a possible D gene (6 bases). V dropped 6 bases and J dropped 2 bases, with 14 bases sitting between them. The CDR3 is 15 residues long. CDR1 SNHLY and CDR2 FYNNEI come from the germline V gene. The CDR3 reads CASRLGQSPYNEQFF. The CDR3 DNA reads TGTGCCAGCAGACTAGGACAGAGTCCCTACAATGAGCAGTTCTTC.

The chain is built from TRBV28 and TRBJ2-2; D is undetermined. Germline V CDR1 and CDR2: MDHEN, SYDVKM. The CDR3 runs to 14 residues. The V and J ends lost 3 bases and 2 bases respectively, with 7 bases between them. In DNA form, the CDR3 reads TGTGCCAGCAGTTTCCCAGGAAACACCGGGGAGCTGTTTTTT. Protein sequence: CASSFPGNTGELFF. Variable domain in full (rest from reference TRBV28 and TRBJ2-2): DVKVTQSSRYLVKRTGEKVFLECVQDMDHENMFWYRQDPGLGLRLIYFSYDVKMKEKGDIPEGYSVSREKKERFSLILESASTNQTSMYLCASSFPGNTGELFFGEGSRLTVL.

The chain employs TRBV9 and TRBJ2-3, with D maybe TRBD1 (5 bases). This CDR3 is 13 amino acids long. Between the trimmed V and J ends, which lost 7 bases and 1 base, there was a span of 10 bases. Looked up from germline, CDR1 is SGDLS and CDR2 is YYNGEE. The CDR3 nucleotides read TGTGCCAGCCCTAAGGGGCGCACAGATACGCAGTATTTT. This codes for CASPKGRTDTQYF.

This clone came up once. J is TRBJ1-3 and V is TRBV7-9; D is unresolved. CDR3 length: 16 residues. V was cut by 5 bases and J by 1 base, with 15 bases left in between. CDR1 is SEHNR, CDR2 FQNEAQ, per germline (reference sequence). The CDR3 here is CASSGGLLVSGNTIYF. CDR3 coding DNA: TGTGCCAGCAGCGGCGGACTGTTGGTTTCTGGAAACACCATATATTTT.

The chain is built from TRBV5-4 and TRBJ1-1; no definite D call. The CDR3 extends over 13 amino acids. V shed 0 bases and J shed 4 bases, with 7 bases lying between them. The germline gives CDR1 SGHNT, CDR2 YYREEE (reference sequence). CDR3 in DNA: TGTGCCAGCAGCTTGGACGGGGTCACTGAAGCTTTCTTT. Protein sequence: CASSLDGVTEAFF.

The chain links TRBV29-1 to TRBJ2-1, with 9 bases lining up with TRBD1. J gave up 5 bases and V 6 bases, and 8 bases lay outside the gene matches. The germline CDR1 and CDR2 sequences are SQVTM and ANQGSEA. The CDR3 totals 14 residues. The CDR3: CSVDDGQGNNEQFF. The CDR3 nucleotides are TGCAGCGTAGACGACGGACAGGGGAACAATGAGCAGTTCTTC.

The chain employs TRBV4-1 and TRBJ1-1; 8 nucleotides line up with TRBD1. The V gene's germline CDR1 is MGHRA and CDR2 YSYEKL. The CDR3 is 16 amino acids. The V and J ends lost 2 bases and 4 bases, in that order; junction bases with no gene match: 9. CDR3 region: CASSQIPRGRGTEAFF. The CDR3 DNA follows: TGCGCCAGCAGCCAAATTCCCAGGGGGCGCGGCACTGAAGCTTTCTTT.